These 14 T cell receptor beta chains came from one sample sequenced in a study of T-cell reconstitution after alpha-beta-depleted transplantation in children. A TCRbeta library incorporating unique molecular identifiers was prepared. TCRdb used MiXCR to reprocess the PCR reads, holding one entry per CDR3 protein. The table shows some 280,000 distinct CDR3 sequences, with more than 8% occurring only once. This material consisted of PBMCs from the stem cell graft donor, taken from the stem cell graft. The receptors shown here come from a human donor who donated a stem cell graft to a child with SCID.

This clonotype was observed a handful of times. The chain joins TRBV12-3 or TRBV12-4 to TRBJ2-7, with TRBD1 identical over 11 bases. The CDR3 totals 15 residues. Trimming cost V 4 bases and J 6 bases; bases outside gene matches: 8. CDR3 loop: CASSSTGTGGLEQYF. In DNA form, the CDR3 reads TGTGCCAGCAGTTCAACCGGGACAGGGGGGCTCGAGCAGTACTTC.

The gene calls are TRBV3-1 and TRBJ2-5; TRBD1 might be the D (6 bases). CDR1 and CDR2 from the germline V gene are LGHDT and YNNKEL (reference sequence). V shed 1 base and J shed 3 bases, with 12 bases lying between them. The CDR3 contains 15 residues. As DNA, the CDR3 is TGTGCCAGCAGCCAAGGCAGGGGTTTGGAAGAGACCCAGTACTTC. This gives the protein CASSQGRGLEETQYF.

The chain uses TRBV12-5 and TRBJ2-5; 12 positions match TRBD2. V shed 0 bases and J 7 bases; nucleotides not matched to a gene: 3. The CDR3 sequence is 15 residues long. The V gene's germline CDR1 is LGHNT and CDR2 FRNRAP. The CDR3 sequence is CASGLVATSGGTQYF. CDR3 DNA: TGTGCTAGTGGTTTGGTAGCGACTAGCGGGGGGACCCAGTACTTC.

This clonotype was counted only a few times. The chain couples TRBV5-1 to TRBJ2-5; D is uncertain. This CDR3 is built from 13 residues. Trimming left V 3 bases short and J 0 bases short, with 6 bases between. CDR1 SGHRS and CDR2 YFSETQ come from the germline V gene. The CDR3 sequence is CASSYGHQETQYF. The CDR3 coding sequence is TGCGCCAGCAGCTACGGGCACCAAGAGACCCAGTACTTC.

This clonotype appeared many times. The chain couples TRBV13 to TRBJ1-1; 7 bases line up with TRBD1. The germline gives CDR1 PRHDT, CDR2 FYEKMQ (reference sequence). The junction had 5 bases not matched to a gene; V was cut back by 5 bases and J by 2 bases. The CDR3 sequence is 14 residues long. The CDR3 DNA reads as TGTGCCAGCAGCCGCGACAGGGCCAACACTGAAGCTTTCTTT. Translation: CASSRDRANTEAFF.

For the CDR3, the DNA is TGCAGCGTTGATGTGTCAGGGGGAGAGACCCAGTACTTC. This sequence encodes CSVDVSGGETQYF. The chain combines TRBV29-1 with TRBJ2-5; 7 bases fit TRBD1. Germline V lookup: CDR1 SQVTM, CDR2 ANQGSEA. V lost 3 bases, J lost 4 bases, and 5 bases stayed unmatched. This CDR3 spans 13 amino acids.

This clonotype was picked up a small number of times. This chain connects TRBV7-8 to TRBJ1-5, with D unclear. The CDR3 sequence is 15 residues long. Germline CDR1 SGHVS, CDR2 FQNEAQ. Deletions cut 5 bases from V and 4 bases from J, with 15 bases between. The CDR3 coding sequence is TGTGCCAGCAGCCCGCTCTCTTTAGGGAATCAGCCCCAGCATTTT. Translating it yields CASSPLSLGNQPQHF.

The chain recombines TRBV20-1 with TRBJ2-3; D is possibly TRBD1 or TRBD2 (5 bases each). The ends were cut back, 0 bases at V and 8 bases at J, with 9 bases in the middle. The CDR3 consists of 12 residues. Germline V CDR1 and CDR2: DFQATT, SNEGSKA (reference sequence). In DNA form, the CDR3 reads TGCAGTGCTAGAGATGGGACGGTTACGCAGTATTTT. Encoded protein: CSARDGTVTQYF.

The chain employs TRBV20-1 and TRBJ2-5, with 9 bases matching TRBD1. Trimming at V came to 4 bases and at J to 7 bases, leaving 10 bases not matched to a gene. Germline V lookup: CDR1 DFQATT, CDR2 SNEGSKA (reference sequence). There are 14 residues in the CDR3. The CDR3 region is CSANDPGQGPTQYF. CDR3 nucleotides: TGCAGTGCTAATGATCCGGGACAGGGACCGACCCAGTACTTC.

Concerning this clonotype itself: This may come from a read error, since a much larger clone is one base off. The chain is built from TRBV5-1 and TRBJ2-3; the D gene is possibly TRBD1 (5 bases). The V gene lost 5 bases and the J gene lost 0 bases, with 10 bases spanning the gap. CDR1 is SGHRS, CDR2 YFSETQ, per germline. The CDR3 is 14 amino acids. The CDR3 loop reads CASRDSASTDTQYF. The DNA of the CDR3 is TGCGCCAGCAGAGACAGCGCTAGCACAGATACGCAGTATTTT.

The V call is TRBV3-1, the J call TRBJ2-7, with 7 positions matching TRBD1. The CDR3 runs 16 residues. V lost 5 bases to trimming and J lost 2 bases; unmatched junction nucleotides: 12. The germline gives CDR1 LGHDT, CDR2 YNNKEL (reference sequence). In nucleotides, the CDR3 is TGTGCCAGCAGCGCCTTGGGGACAGATAGAACCTACGAGCAGTACTTC. This translates into CASSALGTDRTYEQYF.

This clonotype occurred a few times. The J gene is TRBJ2-3, the V gene TRBV5-1, with D maybe TRBD1 (7 bases). Germline CDR1 is SGHRS and CDR2 is YFSETQ. The germline V and J ends were trimmed by 4 bases and 0 bases, with 12 bases remaining between them. The CDR3 is made up of 15 amino acids. This CDR3 is CASSRGTASTDTQYF. The CDR3 DNA is TGCGCCAGCAGCCGCGGGACAGCTAGCACAGATACGCAGTATTTT. The full variable domain, rest sourced from reference TRBV5-1 and TRBJ2-3, is KAGVTQTPRYLIKTRGQQVTLSCSPISGHRSVSWYQQTPGQGLQFLFEYFSETQRNKGNFPGRFSGRQFSNSRSEMNVSTLELGDSALYLCASSRGTASTDTQYFGPGTRLTVL.

This clonotype was detected a few times. The rearrangement uses TRBV6-5 and TRBJ2-1; D gene unclear. Germline CDR1 and CDR2: MNHEY and SVGAGI. The CDR3 sequence is 15 residues long. V lost 2 bases, J lost 3 bases, and 11 bases lay in between. The CDR3 protein is CASSYEANLYNEQFF. Here the CDR3 DNA reads TGTGCCAGCAGTTACGAGGCTAACCTCTACAATGAGCAGTTCTTC.

This chain links TRBV10-3 with TRBJ2-3; 9 bases line up with TRBD2. Germline V gives CDR1 ENHRY, CDR2 SYGVKD. This CDR3 comprises 13 residues. V was clipped by 9 bases and J by 2 bases; unmatched bases: 3. The CDR3 loop reads CAILAGHTDTQYF. The CDR3 DNA reads TGTGCCATTCTAGCGGGACACACAGATACGCAGTATTTT.